The 25 T cell receptor beta chains below all came from one sample that was sequenced in a study of T cell repertoires in cytomegalovirus infection. Each CDR3 protein is one row after TCRdb ran MiXCR on the reads. Among about 680,000 distinct CDR3 sequences listed, 20% to 25% were seen once. The specimen sequenced was CD8+ T cells from PBMCs. The receptors originated from a human donor in good health (CMV status not recorded). Some clones in this sample may be carry-over from other donors' samples.

The genes are TRBV6-6 and TRBJ1-5; a weak D match, TRBD1 (5 bases). Germline loops: CDR1 MNHNY, CDR2 SVGAGI (reference sequence). The CDR3 has 16 amino acids. V lost 5 bases and J 0 bases, leaving 14 bases between the germline ends. The CDR3 DNA reads TGTGCCAGCAGTCCGGGACTGTTGGATAGCAATCAGCCCCAGCATTTT. This translates into CASSPGLLDSNQPQHF.

This clonotype was counted once. A much larger clone lies a single base off, so this may be a read error. The CDR3: CASIWTDNNQPQHF. The CDR3 coding sequence is TGTGCCAGCATTTGGACGGATAACAATCAGCCCCAGCATTTT. The chain is built from TRBV6-6 and TRBJ1-5; unclear D gene. The V end was cut by 7 bases, the J end by 3 bases, with 13 bases between. Germline assignment: CDR1 MNHNY and CDR2 SVGAGI (reference sequence). CDR3 length equals 14 residues.

The chain couples TRBV20-1 to TRBJ1-4, with D unclear. Germline V gene sequence: CDR1 DFQATT, CDR2 SNEGSKA (reference sequence). The germline V and J ends were trimmed by 0 bases and 0 bases, with 11 bases remaining between them. The CDR3 covers 16 residues. The CDR3 DNA follows: TGCAGTGCTAGAGATGGTGCGGAGGCAACTAATGAAAAACTGTTTTTT. Translation: CSARDGAEATNEKLFF.

This clonotype was counted at least ten times. The V and J genes are TRBV7-9 and TRBJ2-1, with D perhaps TRBD1 (6 bases). Trimming took off 5 bases at V and 0 bases at J, with 20 bases between the two ends. This CDR3 comprises 18 residues. Germline V gene sequence: CDR1 SEHNR, CDR2 FQNEAQ (reference sequence). The CDR3 DNA follows: TGTGCCAGCAGCATTAGCTTCAGGGGAGAGCGCTCCTACAATGAGCAGTTCTTC. Translating it yields CASSISFRGERSYNEQFF.

The chain has TRBV6-2 or TRBV6-3 and TRBJ1-2; D not resolved. The germline CDR1 and CDR2 sequences are MNHEY and SVGEGT. The CDR3 runs 15 residues. V gave up 4 bases and J gave up 3 bases, with 15 bases separating them. CDR3 residues: CASSFEPGYYYGYTF. The CDR3 region has the DNA TGTGCCAGCAGTTTTGAGCCCGGCTACTACTATGGCTACACCTTC.

This clonotype was recorded many times. The V call is TRBV7-9, the J call TRBJ1-6; D remains ambiguous. The germline CDR1 and CDR2 sequences are SEHNR and FQNEAQ (reference sequence). Trimming pared 5 bases from V and 7 bases from J, leaving 6 bases between. The CDR3 has 12 residues. The CDR3 is CASSALNSPLHF. The CDR3 coding sequence is TGTGCCAGCAGCGCACTCAATTCACCCCTCCACTTT.

The chain couples TRBV6-2 or TRBV6-3 to TRBJ1-1; TRBD1 matches 7 bases. V trimming: 8 bases; J trimming: 0 bases; junction bases outside the gene matches: 6. CDR3 length: 14 residues. Germline values: CDR1 MNHEY, CDR2 SVGEGT. CDR3 nucleotides: TGTGCCAGCGGAAGGGACAGTCTGAACACTGAAGCTTTCTTT. Translation: CASGRDSLNTEAFF.

As concerns this clonotype: Just one base apart from a much larger clone, this may be a read error. The chain is built from TRBV7-2 and TRBJ2-1, with TRBD2 matching over 10 bases. The CDR3 runs 13 residues. The V gene's germline CDR1 is SGHTA and CDR2 FQGNSA. The CDR3 protein is CSSGAGGPNEQFF. CDR3 sequence (DNA): TGTTCCAGCGGAGCGGGGGGGCCCAATGAGCAGTTCTTC.

This clonotype was seen repeatedly, ten times or more. V is TRBV7-9 and J is TRBJ1-2; maybe TRBD1 (5 bases). Trimming left V 0 bases short and J 12 bases short, with 11 bases between. The CDR3 spans 12 residues. Looked up from germline, CDR1 is SEHNR and CDR2 is FQNEAQ (reference sequence). CDR3 sequence: CASSLAGRSDTF. CDR3 bases: TGTGCCAGCAGCTTAGCGGGGCGGTCGGACACCTTC.

A remark on this clonotype: This could be a read error, since a much larger clone is one nucleotide away. The chain links TRBV7-2 to TRBJ2-7, with D tentatively TRBD2 (5 bases). Germline V gene sequence: CDR1 SGHTA, CDR2 FQGNSA. The CDR3 is made up of 12 amino acids. The CDR3 DNA follows: TGTGTCAGCAGCCCACGGAGGAACGAGCAGTACTTC. This gives the protein CVSSPRRNEQYF. The entire variable domain, with the rest obtained from reference TRBV7-2 and TRBJ2-7, is as follows: GAGVSQSPSNKVTEKGKDVELRCDPISGHTALYWYRQSLGQGLEFLIYFQGNSAPDKSGLPSDRFSAERTGGSVSTLTIQRTQQEDSAVYLCVSSPRRNEQYFGPGTRLTVT.

The chain recombines TRBV28 with TRBJ2-2, with TRBD2 identical over 11 bases. CDR3 length: 17 amino acids. Germline assignment: CDR1 MDHEN and CDR2 SYDVKM. V shed 2 bases, J shed 1 base, and the junction held 3 bases outside the gene matches. The CDR3 DNA follows: TGTGCCAGCAGTTTACTAGCGGGGGGCCGGAACACCGGGGAGCTGTTTTTT. It is translated as CASSLLAGGRNTGELFF.

V is TRBV12-3 or TRBV12-4 and J is TRBJ1-1; D unresolved. The CDR3 has 12 amino acids. V lost 6 bases and J 5 bases, leaving 10 bases between the germline ends. CDR3 nucleotides: TGTGCCAGCAGCGGACGCAAAACTGAAGCTTTCTTT. As protein: CASSGRKTEAFF.

This chain joins TRBV2 and TRBJ2-2; perhaps D is TRBD1 or TRBD2 (5 bases each). Germline V gene sequence: CDR1 SNHLY, CDR2 FYNNEI. The CDR3 runs to 16 residues. Trimming removed 1 base at V and 0 bases at J, with 9 bases between. The CDR3 region is CASSEGDGTNTGELFF. The CDR3 region has the DNA TGTGCCAGCAGTGAAGGGGACGGGACGAACACCGGGGAGCTGTTTTTT.

Concerning this clonotype itself: With a much larger clone just one base away, this may be a read error. This rearrangement joins TRBV7-6 to TRBJ1-2; D gene uncertain. The CDR3 length is 12 residues. The V gene's germline CDR1 is SGHVS and CDR2 FNYEAQ. The V gene lost 1 base and the J gene lost 10 bases, with 10 bases spanning the gap. The chain's CDR3 is CASSLVAGDYTF. Here the CDR3 DNA reads TGTGCCAGCAGCTTAGTGGCGGGAGACTACACCTTC.

V is TRBV6-5 and J is TRBJ1-1; TRBD1 might be the D (6 bases). Trimming took 10 bases from V and 6 from J, leaving 21 bases between them. CDR1 and CDR2 from the germline V gene are MNHEY and SVGAGI. The CDR3 spans 14 residues. The CDR3 sequence: CATSTRGVLPEAFF. DNA of the CDR3: TGTGCCACTTCCACCAGGGGAGTCCTGCCTGAAGCTTTCTTT.

V and J are TRBV12-3 or TRBV12-4 and TRBJ2-5; possibly TRBD1 for D (6 bases). CDR3 length equals 13 residues. V was shortened by 5 bases and J by 8 bases, with 15 bases between the two germline ends. This CDR3 is CASSLTGFRTQYF. The CDR3 DNA is TGTGCCAGCAGTCTAACAGGGTTCCGTACCCAGTACTTC.

The chain links TRBV19 to TRBJ2-1; no reliable D call. The CDR3 contains 16 residues. The V end lost 3 bases, the J end lost 5 bases, and 17 bases lay between the germline ends. Germline V CDR1 and CDR2: LNHDA, SQIVND (reference sequence). This CDR3 is CASSIYHIDGDNEQFF. The CDR3, as DNA: TGTGCCAGTAGTATCTACCACATAGATGGGGACAATGAGCAGTTCTTC.

The genes are TRBV29-1 and TRBJ2-1; no firm D call. The CDR3 consists of 12 residues. Trimming stripped 6 bases from V and 9 bases from J, with 15 bases between. Germline V gene sequence: CDR1 SQVTM, CDR2 ANQGSEA. CDR3: CSVGRPGSEQFF. The CDR3 nucleotides are TGCAGCGTAGGACGACCTGGTTCTGAGCAGTTCTTC.

The chain combines TRBV5-5 with TRBJ2-2; D is unresolved. From germline, CDR1 is SGHKS and CDR2 YYEKEE (reference sequence). The V end was cut by 3 bases, the J end by 3 bases, with 9 bases between. The CDR3 runs to 14 residues. CDR3 in amino acids: CASSSPQDTGELFF. Here the CDR3 DNA reads TGTGCCAGCAGCTCCCCCCAGGACACCGGGGAGCTGTTTTTT.

This rearrangement joins TRBV5-1 to TRBJ1-1; D is unresolved. Germline CDR1 and CDR2: SGHRS and YFSETQ. The CDR3 spans 14 residues. Between the trimmed V and J ends, which lost 0 bases and 9 bases, there was a span of 15 bases. The CDR3 coding sequence is TGCGCCAGCAGCTTGGGTGCAGAAATAATGAAAGCTTTCTTT. This encodes CASSLGAEIMKAFF.

V and J are TRBV20-1 and TRBJ1-2, with TRBD1 matching over 7 bases. The V and J ends lost 5 bases and 1 base, in that order; junction bases with no gene match: 16. The CDR3 loop spans 17 amino acids. CDR1 DFQATT and CDR2 SNEGSKA come from the germline V gene (reference sequence). The CDR3 protein is CSAVGGGRGVINYGYTF. The CDR3 DNA sequence: TGCAGTGCTGTGGGAGGCGGCAGGGGGGTTATTAACTATGGCTACACCTTC.

V is TRBV29-1 and J is TRBJ1-3; D possibly corresponds to TRBD1 (6 bases). Trimming took 7 bases from V and 0 from J, leaving 13 bases between them. The CDR3 is 14 amino acids. Germline CDR1 SQVTM, CDR2 ANQGSEA. The CDR3 protein is CSAQQGVSGNTIYF. The CDR3 nucleotides read TGCAGCGCCCAACAGGGCGTCTCTGGAAACACCATATATTTT.

Concerning this clonotype itself: One junction end does not reproduce the germline sequence, and a read error may be involved. CDR3 in amino acids: CASGRREDAQETKYF. As DNA, the CDR3 is TGTGCCAGCGGACGCCGGGAAGATGCTCAAGAGACCAAGTACTTC. The chain has TRBV28 and TRBJ2-5; a weak D match, TRBD2 (5 bases). The CDR3 runs to 15 residues. Germline CDR1 and CDR2: MDHEN and SYDVKM.

This clonotype was seen many times. This chain uses TRBV20-1 with TRBJ1-2; D remains ambiguous. Germline CDR1 DFQATT, CDR2 SNEGSKA (reference sequence). Trimming left V 6 bases short and J 0 bases short, with 20 bases between. The CDR3 extends over 16 amino acids. This CDR3 is CSAWLTTEPPNYGYTF. In DNA, the CDR3 is TGCAGTGCCTGGCTGACGACCGAGCCACCTAACTATGGCTACACCTTC.

Ten or more counts support this clonotype. This sequence joins TRBV4-1 and TRBJ1-6, with 10 bases matching TRBD1. With V trimmed by 0 bases and J by 7 bases, 6 bases remained unmatched. The CDR3 loop spans 17 amino acids. Germline V gene sequence: CDR1 MGHRA, CDR2 YSYEKL. The CDR3 DNA sequence: TGCGCCAGCAGCCAAGATTTGGGACAGGGGTTGAATTCACCCCTCCACTTT. Its translation is CASSQDLGQGLNSPLHF.